These 12 T cell receptor beta chains share one sample of origin, sequenced in a study of patients and donors after allogeneic stem cell transplantation. TCRdb itself ran the RT-PCR reads through MiXCR, one entry per CDR3 protein. This sample has 3,000 or so distinct CDR3 sequences, with around 5% found just once. Sequenced sample: blood, either unsorted or a sorted T cell fraction (not recorded which). The receptors come from a human donor who was either an allogeneic HSCT recipient or a stem cell or donor lymphocyte infusion donor (not recorded which). It is not recorded whose cells these are; they may come from a transplant donor.

By share, this clonotype ranks as medium-sized. This chain links TRBV11-1 with TRBJ1-1, with D possibly being TRBD1 (6 bases). Germline assignment: CDR1 SGHAT and CDR2 FQDESV (reference sequence). Trimming stripped 5 bases from V and 0 bases from J, with 16 bases between. The CDR3 spans 16 residues. CDR3 in amino acids: CASSRDTILLNTEAFF. CDR3 DNA sequence: TGTGCCAGCAGCCGGGACACCATACTATTGAACACTGAAGCTTTCTTT.

The table lists this clonotype with a few counts. This chain links TRBV19 with TRBJ2-7, with 11 bases matching TRBD1. The CDR3 is made up of 14 amino acids. V was clipped by 5 bases and J by 5 bases; unmatched bases: 5. Germline V lookup: CDR1 LNHDA, CDR2 SQIVND (reference sequence). The CDR3 reads CASSRPGQGDEQYF. The DNA for the CDR3 is TGTGCCAGTAGTCGACCGGGACAGGGGGACGAGCAGTACTTC.

Sample share makes this clonotype medium-sized (0.01 to 0.1%). The chain combines TRBV27 with TRBJ2-5, with a tentative D call TRBD1 (6 bases). Trimming removed 5 bases at V and 5 bases at J, with 12 bases between. Germline V gene sequence: CDR1 MNHEY, CDR2 SMNVEV (reference sequence). The length of the CDR3 is 13 residues. The CDR3 bases are TGTGCCAGCAGTCGATGGGGGCGGGAGACCCAGTACTTC. Encoded protein: CASSRWGRETQYF.

V is TRBV4-3 and J is TRBJ1-6; tentatively, D is TRBD1 (6 bases). The CDR3 totals 15 residues. Trimming removed 4 bases from V and 9 bases from J, with 16 bases in between. CDR1 is LGHNA, CDR2 YSLEER, per germline. The CDR3 is CASSLSPQGPSPLHF. CDR3 sequence (DNA): TGCGCCAGCAGCCTATCCCCGCAGGGGCCTTCACCCCTCCACTTT.

This chain uses TRBV7-2 with TRBJ2-2, with TRBD2 matching over 7 bases. The germline gives CDR1 SGHTA, CDR2 FQGNSA. The CDR3 sequence is 18 residues long. Trimming took 1 base from V and 3 from J; bases not matched to a gene: 11. The CDR3 loop reads CASSLVIEEGGHTGELFF. CDR3 coding DNA: TGTGCCAGCAGCTTAGTGATCGAGGAGGGAGGGCACACCGGGGAGCTGTTTTTT.

The V gene is TRBV9, the J gene TRBJ2-3; no clear D. Trimming pared 4 bases from V and 5 bases from J, leaving 5 bases between. The germline V gene encodes CDR1 SGDLS and CDR2 YYNGEE. The CDR3 runs to 11 residues. The CDR3 sequence is CASSREDTQYF. The CDR3 region has the DNA TGTGCCAGCAGCCGTGAAGATACGCAGTATTTT. The full variable domain, with the rest looked up from reference TRBV9 and TRBJ2-3, is DSGVTQTPKHLITATGQRVTLRCSPRSGDLSVYWYQQSLDQGLQFLIQYYNGEERAKGNILERFSAQQFPDLHSELNLSSLELGDSALYFCASSREDTQYFGPGTRLTVL.

This clonotype qualifies as medium-sized. V gene TRBV2 combines with J gene TRBJ2-1, with 9 bases that match TRBD2. Germline CDR1 reads SNHLY; CDR2 reads FYNNEI. J gave up 7 bases and V 7 bases, and 8 bases lay outside the gene matches. The CDR3 is 14 amino acids. The CDR3 DNA follows: TGTGCCAGCACTAGACTAGCGGATAGTAATGAGCAGTTCTTC. Translating gives CASTRLADSNEQFF.

The chain employs TRBV7-9 and TRBJ2-5; no definite D call. V lost 3 bases and J 5 bases, leaving 4 bases between the germline ends. The germline V gene encodes CDR1 SEHNR and CDR2 FQNEAQ (reference sequence). The CDR3 is 11 amino acids. CDR3 region: CASSFYETQYF. The DNA of the CDR3 is TGTGCCAGCAGCTTCTATGAGACCCAGTACTTC.

V and J are TRBV11-1 and TRBJ2-1, with 9 bases identical to TRBD2. CDR1 SGHAT and CDR2 FQDESV come from the germline V gene (reference sequence). After removal of 4 bases from V and 3 bases from J, the junction contained 10 bases not matched to a gene. The CDR3 runs 17 residues. CDR3 amino acids: CASSSLGGGGRYNEQFF. CDR3 bases: TGTGCCAGCAGCTCCCTTGGCGGGGGGGGCCGCTACAATGAGCAGTTCTTC. Filled out from reference TRBV11-1 and TRBJ2-1, the complete variable domain reads EAEVAQSPRYKITEKSQAVAFWCDPISGHATLYWYRQILGQGPELLVQFQDESVVDDSQLPKDRFSAERLKGVDSTLKIQPAELGDSAMYLCASSSLGGGGRYNEQFFGPGTRLTVL.

This clonotype is medium-sized in the sample. The gene calls are TRBV2 and TRBJ2-7; no reliable D call. Trimming stripped 7 bases from V and 4 bases from J, with 14 bases between. The CDR3 is made up of 13 amino acids. The germline CDR1 and CDR2 sequences are SNHLY and FYNNEI. The CDR3 bases are TGTGCCAGCAACCAAGTTGTAACTTACGAGCAGTACTTC. Protein: CASNQVVTYEQYF. The variable domain in full, with the rest retrieved from reference TRBV2 and TRBJ2-7, is EPEVTQTPSHQVTQMGQEVILRCVPISNHLYFYWYRQILGQKVEFLVSFYNNEISEKSEIFDDQFSVERPDGSNFTLKIRSTKLEDSAMYFCASNQVVTYEQYFGPGTRLTVT.

The chain employs TRBV18 and TRBJ2-1; 9 bases are a match to TRBD2. The CDR3 contains 15 residues. V lost 6 bases, J lost 5 bases, and 8 bases stayed unmatched. CDR1 KGHSH and CDR2 LQKENI come from the germline V gene. The CDR3 region is CASSRPSSGNNEQFF. CDR3 bases: TGTGCCAGCTCTCGGCCGTCTAGCGGGAACAATGAGCAGTTCTTC.

This clonotype is labeled large (0.1 to 1%). V usage is TRBV29-1 and J usage is TRBJ2-5, with 7 bases that match TRBD1. The CDR3 is made up of 15 amino acids. V trimming: 2 bases; J trimming: 5 bases; junction bases outside the gene matches: 11. Germline V gene data show CDR1 as SQVTM and CDR2 as ANQGSEA. The CDR3 region is CSVESRDRVRETQYF. In nucleotides, the CDR3 is TGCAGCGTTGAAAGCCGGGACAGAGTGAGGGAGACCCAGTACTTC.